Sequencing of this T cell receptor beta chain was carried out in a study of naive and memory T cell subsets. There are 14 residues in the CDR3. V shed 6 bases and J 6 bases; nucleotides not matched to a gene: 11. Germline CDR1 is MNHEY and CDR2 is SVGAGI. The beta constant-region primer was an equimolar mix of two oligonucleotides covering TRBC1 and TRBC2. The cDNA 3' end received a ligated single-stranded oligonucleotide carrying the SP2 primer and a 12-nucleotide UMI. One entry per CDR3 protein, called by TCRdb with MiXCR from the UMI-ligation and nested PCR reads. Here the sample spans some 150,000 distinct CDR3 sequences, more than 15% being singletons. This clonotype has a handful of counts. Overnight CMV lysate stimulation of fresh PBMCs defined donor CMV status by CD4+ IFNgamma. After CD4 positive bead selection, the CD4-negative fraction gave CD8 T cells.

The genes are TRBV6-5 and TRBJ2-7; 7 bases fit TRBD1. The receptor's source is a human donor in good health. Sequenced material: naive CD4+ T cells from blood. The CDR3 loop is CASSPRQHRGEQYF. The CDR3 nucleotides read TGTGCCAGCAGCCCCCGACAGCACAGGGGCGAGCAGTACTTC.